Shown below are 13 T cell receptor beta chains from a single sample sequenced in a study of beta chain features in type 1 diabetes. The study reverse transcribed the entire isolated RNA, so it sequenced expressed TCRB transcripts. This table comes from immunoSEQ multiplex PCR, and its TCRdb copy is limited to in-frame clones, with some not included. This sample has approximately 470,000 clones, with about 29% found just once. What was sequenced was naive CD4+ T cells from blood. These receptors originate from a young man in good health.

This clone was detected only a few times. The chain's CDR3 is CSVGHQSYEQYF. The CDR3 DNA is TGCAGCGTTGGACATCAGTCCTACGAGCAGTACTTC. V gene TRBV29-1 combines with J gene TRBJ2-7; D gene uncertain. Germline V lookup: CDR1 SQVTM, CDR2 ANQGSEA. V was trimmed by 4 bases and J by 1 base, leaving 8 bases between them. This CDR3 spans 12 amino acids.

The table lists this clone with a few counts. The V gene is TRBV30, the J gene TRBJ1-2, with D maybe TRBD1 (5 bases). This CDR3 is 14 amino acids long. The germline V gene encodes CDR1 GTSNPN and CDR2 SVGIG (reference sequence). Trimming shortened V by 5 bases and J by 5 bases, and 18 bases separated the two germline ends. This CDR3 is CAWAAGSIGYGYTF. The CDR3 DNA sequence: TGTGCCTGGGCTGCAGGGTCGATAGGGTATGGCTACACCTTC.

This clone has more than one count but fewer than ten. The CDR3 loop reads CSAKESDTQYF. DNA of the CDR3: TGCAGTGCTAAGGAATCAGATACGCAGTATTTT. The gene calls are TRBV20-1 and TRBJ2-3, with D hard to call. Trimming took off 4 bases at V and 4 bases at J, with 6 bases between the two ends. CDR1 and CDR2 (germline): DFQATT, SNEGSKA (reference sequence). The CDR3 is made up of 11 amino acids.

This clone was observed a handful of times. CDR3 residues: CASKVLWEETQYF. Written as DNA, the CDR3 is TGTGCCAGTAAGGTACTTTGGGAAGAGACCCAGTACTTC. This chain uses TRBV19 with TRBJ2-5; D remains unclear. CDR3 length: 13 amino acids. CDR1 and CDR2 from the germline V gene are LNHDA and SQIVND (reference sequence). V dropped 7 bases and J dropped 3 bases, with 12 bases sitting between them.

J is TRBJ2-7 and V is TRBV7-9; 10 bases are a match to TRBD2. Germline CDR1 SEHNR, CDR2 FQNEAQ (reference sequence). The CDR3 covers 13 residues. V lost 6 bases and J lost 3; bases outside the gene matches: 2. CDR3 amino acids: CASSLAGDYEQYF. CDR3 DNA sequence: TGTGCCAGCAGTCTAGCGGGAGACTACGAGCAGTACTTC.

This chain uses TRBV6-5 with TRBJ2-7; D gene uncertain. The CDR3 totals 13 residues. Germline CDR1 and CDR2: MNHEY and SVGAGI. Trimming took off 2 bases at V and 0 bases at J, with 5 bases between the two ends. This CDR3 is CASSYGTSYEQYF. The CDR3 region has the DNA TGTGCCAGCAGTTACGGCACCTCCTACGAGCAGTACTTC.

This chain connects TRBV7-9 to TRBJ2-1; D is possibly TRBD2 (6 bases). CDR1 is SEHNR, CDR2 FQNEAQ, per germline (reference sequence). The V end was cut by 5 bases, the J end by 12 bases, with 11 bases between. There are 11 residues in the CDR3. This chain's CDR3 is CASSPFGGQFF. The DNA for the CDR3 is TGTGCCAGCAGCCCATTCGGGGGGCAGTTCTTC.

This clone has a handful of counts. The chain carries TRBV9 and TRBJ2-1; 8 bases agree with TRBD2. V lost 0 bases to trimming and J lost 9 bases; unmatched junction nucleotides: 8. The CDR3 is made up of 15 amino acids. CDR1 is SGDLS and CDR2 is YYNGEE in the germline V gene. CDR3: CASSVALAGEAEQFF. For the CDR3, the DNA is TGTGCCAGCAGCGTAGCTCTAGCGGGTGAGGCTGAGCAGTTCTTC.

J is TRBJ2-6 and V is TRBV15; 7 positions agree with TRBD2. The trim removed 3 bases at V and 2 bases at J, leaving 1 base unmatched. The CDR3 sequence is 15 residues long. Germline lookup yields CDR1 LNHNV and CDR2 YYDKDF (reference sequence). The DNA for the CDR3 is TGTGCCACCAGCAGCCGGGGGGCTGGGGCCAACGTCCTGACTTTC. Its translation: CATSSRGAGANVLTF.

V usage is TRBV7-9 and J usage is TRBJ2-2; D uncertain. CDR1 is SEHNR, CDR2 FQNEAQ, per germline (reference sequence). The CDR3 contains 14 residues. V was cut by 3 bases and J by 2 bases, with 7 bases left in between. The CDR3 bases are TGTGCCAGCAGCTTGACGCCTAACACCGGGGAGCTGTTTTTT. The encoded protein is CASSLTPNTGELFF.

This clone was found a few times. The rearrangement uses TRBV5-1 and TRBJ2-2; TRBD1 is a possible D gene (6 bases). V was pared by 5 bases and J by 1 base, with 15 bases between. The CDR3 has 16 amino acids. CDR1 is SGHRS and CDR2 is YFSETQ in the germline V gene. CDR3 coding DNA: TGCGCCAGCAGGTTTTATCCGGGACAGAACACCGGGGAGCTGTTTTTT. This encodes CASRFYPGQNTGELFF.

This chain links TRBV4-2 with TRBJ1-4; tentatively, D is TRBD1 (5 bases). V was shortened by 0 bases and J by 4 bases, with 12 bases between the two germline ends. There are 16 residues in the CDR3. Germline V gives CDR1 LGHNA, CDR2 YNFKEQ. The CDR3 coding sequence is TGTGCCAGCAGCCAAGAGGCGGGGCTGTTTAATGAAAAACTGTTTTTT. Its protein product is CASSQEAGLFNEKLFF.

This clone has a handful of counts. V gene TRBV5-1 combines with J gene TRBJ2-7, with 7 bases lining up with TRBD1. The CDR3 loop spans 13 amino acids. The V and J ends lost 4 bases and 3 bases, in that order; junction bases with no gene match: 4. The germline CDR1 and CDR2 sequences are SGHRS and YFSETQ. The CDR3 coding sequence is TGCGCCAGCAGCGTGGACAGGTACTACGAGCAGTACTTC. Residues: CASSVDRYYEQYF.